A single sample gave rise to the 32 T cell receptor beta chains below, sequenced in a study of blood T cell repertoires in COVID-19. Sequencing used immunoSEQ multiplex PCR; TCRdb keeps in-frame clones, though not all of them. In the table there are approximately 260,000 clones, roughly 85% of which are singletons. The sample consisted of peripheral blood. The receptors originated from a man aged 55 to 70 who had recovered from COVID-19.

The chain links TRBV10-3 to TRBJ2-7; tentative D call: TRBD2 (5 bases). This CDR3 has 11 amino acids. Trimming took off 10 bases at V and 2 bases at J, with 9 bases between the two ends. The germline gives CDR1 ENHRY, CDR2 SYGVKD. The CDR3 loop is CATEDTYEQYF. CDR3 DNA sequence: TGTGCCACGGAGGATACCTACGAGCAGTACTTC.

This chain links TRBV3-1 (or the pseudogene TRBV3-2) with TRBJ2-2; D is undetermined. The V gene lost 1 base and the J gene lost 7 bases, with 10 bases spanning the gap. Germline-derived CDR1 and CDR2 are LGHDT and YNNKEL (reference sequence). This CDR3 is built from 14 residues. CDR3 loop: CASSQVRWSGELFF. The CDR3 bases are TGTGCCAGCAGCCAAGTGAGGTGGAGCGGGGAGCTGTTTTTT.

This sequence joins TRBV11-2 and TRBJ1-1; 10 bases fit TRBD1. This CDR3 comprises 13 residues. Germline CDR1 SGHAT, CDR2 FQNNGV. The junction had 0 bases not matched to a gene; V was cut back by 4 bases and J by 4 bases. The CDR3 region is CASSWTGGTEAFF. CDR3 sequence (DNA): TGTGCCAGCAGCTGGACAGGGGGCACTGAAGCTTTCTTT. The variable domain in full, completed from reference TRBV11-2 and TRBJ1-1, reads EAGVAQSPRYKIIEKRQSVAFWCNPISGHATLYWYQQILGQGPKLLIQFQNNGVVDDSQLPKDRFSAERLKGVDSTLKIQPAKLEDSAVYLCASSWTGGTEAFFGQGTRLTVV.

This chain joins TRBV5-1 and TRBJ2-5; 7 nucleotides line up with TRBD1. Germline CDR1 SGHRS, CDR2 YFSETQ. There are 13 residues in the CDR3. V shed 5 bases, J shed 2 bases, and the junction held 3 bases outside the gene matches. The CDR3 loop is CASSPRGQETQYF. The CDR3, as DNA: TGCGCCAGCAGTCCCAGGGGGCAAGAGACCCAGTACTTC.

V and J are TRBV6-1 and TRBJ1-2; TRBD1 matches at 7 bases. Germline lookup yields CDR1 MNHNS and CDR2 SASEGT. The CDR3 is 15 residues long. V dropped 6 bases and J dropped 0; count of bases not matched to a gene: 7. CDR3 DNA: TGTGCCAGCAGCATAGGGACAGCAGCTAACTATGGCTACACCTTC. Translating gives CASSIGTAANYGYTF.

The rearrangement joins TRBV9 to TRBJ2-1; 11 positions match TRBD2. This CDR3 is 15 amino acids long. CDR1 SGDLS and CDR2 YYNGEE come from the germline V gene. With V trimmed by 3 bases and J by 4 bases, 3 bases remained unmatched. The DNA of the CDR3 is TGTGCCAGCAGCGAACTAGCGGGAGATTACAATGAGCAGTTCTTC. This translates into CASSELAGDYNEQFF.

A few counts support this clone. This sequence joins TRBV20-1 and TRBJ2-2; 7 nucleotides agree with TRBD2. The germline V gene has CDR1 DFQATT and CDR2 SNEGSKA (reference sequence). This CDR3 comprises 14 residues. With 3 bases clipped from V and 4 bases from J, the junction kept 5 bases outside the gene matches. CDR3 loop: CSASWGRGTGELFF. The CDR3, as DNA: TGCAGTGCTAGTTGGGGGAGGGGCACCGGGGAGCTGTTTTTT.

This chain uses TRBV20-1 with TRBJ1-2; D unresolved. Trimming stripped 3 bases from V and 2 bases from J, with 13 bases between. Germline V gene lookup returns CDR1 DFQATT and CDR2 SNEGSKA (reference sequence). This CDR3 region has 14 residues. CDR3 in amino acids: CSASAEVRNYGYTF. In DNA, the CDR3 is TGCAGTGCTAGTGCGGAGGTTCGAAACTATGGCTACACCTTC.

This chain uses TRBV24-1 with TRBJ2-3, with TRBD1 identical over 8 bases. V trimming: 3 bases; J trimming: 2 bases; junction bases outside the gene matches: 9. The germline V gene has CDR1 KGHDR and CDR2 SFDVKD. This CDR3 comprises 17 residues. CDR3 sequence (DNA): TGTGCCACCAGTGATCCTGCTGGACAGGGCCCCACAGATACGCAGTATTTT. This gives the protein CATSDPAGQGPTDTQYF.

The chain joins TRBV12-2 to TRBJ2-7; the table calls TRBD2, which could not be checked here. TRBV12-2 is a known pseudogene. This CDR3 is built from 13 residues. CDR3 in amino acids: CASRVGEWYEQYF. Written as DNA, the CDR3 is TGTGCAAGTCGTGTCGGGGAGTGGTACGAGCAGTACTTC.

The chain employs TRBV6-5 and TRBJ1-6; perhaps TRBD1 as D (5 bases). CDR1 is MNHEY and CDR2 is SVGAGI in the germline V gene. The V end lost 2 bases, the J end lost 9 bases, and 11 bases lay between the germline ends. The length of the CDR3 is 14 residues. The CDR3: CASSYTQGGSPLHF. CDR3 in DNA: TGTGCCAGCAGTTACACTCAGGGCGGTTCACCCCTCCACTTT.

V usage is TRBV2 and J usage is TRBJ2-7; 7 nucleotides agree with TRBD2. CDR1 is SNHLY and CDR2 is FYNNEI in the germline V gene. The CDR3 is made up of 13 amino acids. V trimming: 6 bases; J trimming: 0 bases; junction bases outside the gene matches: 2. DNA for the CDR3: TGTGCCAGCAGGACGGGGGGCTCCTACGAGCAGTACTTC. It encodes CASRTGGSYEQYF.

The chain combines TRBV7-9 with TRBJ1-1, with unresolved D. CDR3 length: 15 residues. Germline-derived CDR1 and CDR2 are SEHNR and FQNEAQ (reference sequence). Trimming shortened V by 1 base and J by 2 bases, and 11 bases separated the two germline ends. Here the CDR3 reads CASSLDGRPNTEAFF. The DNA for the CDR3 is TGTGCCAGCAGCTTAGATGGCAGGCCTAACACTGAAGCTTTCTTT. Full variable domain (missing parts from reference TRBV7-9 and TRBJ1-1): DTGVSQNPRHKITKRGQNVTFRCDPISEHNRLYWYRQTLGQGPEFLTYFQNEAQLEKSRLLSDRFSAERPKGSFSTLEIQRTEQGDSAMYLCASSLDGRPNTEAFFGQGTRLTVV.

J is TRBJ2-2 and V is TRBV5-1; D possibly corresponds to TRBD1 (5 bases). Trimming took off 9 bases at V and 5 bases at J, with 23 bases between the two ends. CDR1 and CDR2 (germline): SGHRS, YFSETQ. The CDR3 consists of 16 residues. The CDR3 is CATATEPRRGTGELFF. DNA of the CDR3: TGCGCCACCGCGACAGAACCCCGGCGAGGAACCGGGGAGCTGTTTTTT.

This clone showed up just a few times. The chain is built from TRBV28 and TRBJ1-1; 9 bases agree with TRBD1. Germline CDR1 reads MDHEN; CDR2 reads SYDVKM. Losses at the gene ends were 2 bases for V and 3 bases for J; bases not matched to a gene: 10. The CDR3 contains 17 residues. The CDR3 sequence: CASSLGLGQGGHTEAFF. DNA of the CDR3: TGTGCCAGCAGTTTAGGGTTGGGACAGGGAGGGCACACTGAAGCTTTCTTT.

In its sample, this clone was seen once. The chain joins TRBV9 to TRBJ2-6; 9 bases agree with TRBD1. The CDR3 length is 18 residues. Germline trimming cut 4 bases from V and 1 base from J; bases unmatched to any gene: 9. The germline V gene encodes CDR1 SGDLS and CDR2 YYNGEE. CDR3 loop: CASSPTRQGDSGANVLTF. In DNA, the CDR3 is TGTGCCAGCAGCCCTACCAGACAGGGGGATTCTGGGGCCAACGTCCTGACTTTC.

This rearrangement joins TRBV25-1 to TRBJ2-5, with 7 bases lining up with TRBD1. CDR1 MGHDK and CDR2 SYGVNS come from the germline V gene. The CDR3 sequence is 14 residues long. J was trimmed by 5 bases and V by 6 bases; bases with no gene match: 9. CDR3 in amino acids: CASRGDSKKETQYF. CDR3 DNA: TGTGCCAGCAGGGGGGACAGCAAGAAGGAGACCCAGTACTTC.

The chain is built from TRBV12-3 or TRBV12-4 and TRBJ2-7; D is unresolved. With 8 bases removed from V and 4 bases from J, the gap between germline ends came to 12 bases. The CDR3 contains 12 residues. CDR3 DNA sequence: TGTGCCAGCCGCACCCCAGGTTACGAGCAGTACTTC. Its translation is CASRTPGYEQYF.

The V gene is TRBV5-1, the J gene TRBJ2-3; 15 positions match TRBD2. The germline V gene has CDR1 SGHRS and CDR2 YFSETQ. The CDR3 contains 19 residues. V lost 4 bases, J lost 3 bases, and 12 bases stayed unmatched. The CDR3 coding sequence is TGCGCCAGCAGCCTACTTGGACTAGCGGGAGGGAATCCAACAGATACGCAGTATTTT. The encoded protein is CASSLLGLAGGNPTDTQYF.

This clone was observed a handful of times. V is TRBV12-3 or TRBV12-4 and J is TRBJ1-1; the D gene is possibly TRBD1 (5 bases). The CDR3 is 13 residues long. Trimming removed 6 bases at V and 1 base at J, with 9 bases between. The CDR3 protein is CASRLQGNTEAFF. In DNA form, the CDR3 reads TGTGCCAGCAGGCTTCAGGGGAACACTGAAGCTTTCTTT.

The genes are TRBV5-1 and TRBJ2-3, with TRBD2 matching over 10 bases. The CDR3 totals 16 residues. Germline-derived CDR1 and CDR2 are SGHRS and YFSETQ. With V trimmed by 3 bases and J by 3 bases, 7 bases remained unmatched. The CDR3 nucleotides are TGCGCCAGCAGCTGGAACCCTAGCGGGGGAACAGATACGCAGTATTTT. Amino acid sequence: CASSWNPSGGTDTQYF. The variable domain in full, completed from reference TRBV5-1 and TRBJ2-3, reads KAGVTQTPRYLIKTRGQQVTLSCSPISGHRSVSWYQQTPGQGLQFLFEYFSETQRNKGNFPGRFSGRQFSNSRSEMNVSTLELGDSALYLCASSWNPSGGTDTQYFGPGTRLTVL.

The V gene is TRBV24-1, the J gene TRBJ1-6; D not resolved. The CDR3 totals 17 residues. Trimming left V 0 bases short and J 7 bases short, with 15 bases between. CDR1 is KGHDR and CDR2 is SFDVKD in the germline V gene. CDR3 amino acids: CATSDLGSDSQNSPLHF. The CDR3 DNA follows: TGTGCCACCAGTGATTTGGGTAGCGACTCACAGAATTCACCCCTCCACTTT.

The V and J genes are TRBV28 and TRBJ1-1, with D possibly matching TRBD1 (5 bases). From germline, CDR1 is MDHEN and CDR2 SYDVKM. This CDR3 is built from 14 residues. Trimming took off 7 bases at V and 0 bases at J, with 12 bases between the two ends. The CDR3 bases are TGTGCCAGCACTCGGGAGGACATGAACACTGAAGCTTTCTTT. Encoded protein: CASTREDMNTEAFF.

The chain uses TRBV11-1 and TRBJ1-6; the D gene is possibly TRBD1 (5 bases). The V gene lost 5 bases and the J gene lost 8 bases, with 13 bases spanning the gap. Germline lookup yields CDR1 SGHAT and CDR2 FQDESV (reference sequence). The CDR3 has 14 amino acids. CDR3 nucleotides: TGTGCCAGCAGCCGGGGGGAGCGCGATTCACCCCTCCACTTT. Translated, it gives CASSRGERDSPLHF.

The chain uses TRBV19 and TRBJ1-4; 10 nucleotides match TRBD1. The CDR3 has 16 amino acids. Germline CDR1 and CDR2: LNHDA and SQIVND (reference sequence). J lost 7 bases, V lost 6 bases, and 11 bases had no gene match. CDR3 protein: CASRNHATGGFEKLFF. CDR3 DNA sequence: TGTGCCAGTAGAAACCACGCGACAGGGGGCTTTGAAAAACTGTTTTTT.

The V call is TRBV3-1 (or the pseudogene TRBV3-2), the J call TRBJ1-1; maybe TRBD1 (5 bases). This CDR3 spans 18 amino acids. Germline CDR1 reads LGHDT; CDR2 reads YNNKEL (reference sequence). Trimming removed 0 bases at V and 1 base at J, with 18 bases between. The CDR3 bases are TGTGCCAGCAGCCAAGAGGGGGGAGGGCCCTCCCGGAACACTGAAGCTTTCTTT. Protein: CASSQEGGGPSRNTEAFF.

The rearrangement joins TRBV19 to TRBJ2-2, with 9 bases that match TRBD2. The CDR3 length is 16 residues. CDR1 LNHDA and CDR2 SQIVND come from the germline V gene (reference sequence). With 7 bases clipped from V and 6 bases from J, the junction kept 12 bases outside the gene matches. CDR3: CASKTSGALGAGELFF. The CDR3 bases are TGTGCCAGTAAGACTAGCGGAGCCCTAGGGGCCGGGGAGCTGTTTTTT.

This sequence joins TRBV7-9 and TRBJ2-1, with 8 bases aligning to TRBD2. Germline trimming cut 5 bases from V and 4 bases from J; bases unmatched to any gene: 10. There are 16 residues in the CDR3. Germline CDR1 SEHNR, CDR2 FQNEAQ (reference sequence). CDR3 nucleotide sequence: TGTGCCAGCAGCCGACGCGGGGGGATGACTTACAATGAGCAGTTCTTC. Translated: CASSRRGGMTYNEQFF.

This chain's CDR3 is CASSLSQGATGELFF. For the CDR3, the DNA is TGTGCCAGCAGCTTATCGCAGGGGGCCACCGGGGAGCTGTTTTTT. The chain joins TRBV11-3 to TRBJ2-2, with 8 positions matching TRBD1. CDR1 and CDR2 (germline): SGHNT, YENEEA. Trimming removed 2 bases from V and 4 bases from J; junction bases left unmatched: 3. The CDR3 runs to 15 residues. Combining the CDR3 with reference TRBV11-3 and TRBJ2-2 gives the whole variable domain EAGVVQSPRYKIIEKKQPVAFWCNPISGHNTLYWYLQNLGQGPELLIRYENEEAVDDSQLPKDRFSAERLKGVDSTLKIQPAELGDSAVYLCASSLSQGATGELFFGEGSRLTVL.

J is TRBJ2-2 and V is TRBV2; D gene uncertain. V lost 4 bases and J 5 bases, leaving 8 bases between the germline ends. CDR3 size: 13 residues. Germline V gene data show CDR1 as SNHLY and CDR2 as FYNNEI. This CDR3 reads CASSVSETGELFF. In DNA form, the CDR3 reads TGTGCCAGCAGTGTGTCAGAAACCGGGGAGCTGTTTTTT.

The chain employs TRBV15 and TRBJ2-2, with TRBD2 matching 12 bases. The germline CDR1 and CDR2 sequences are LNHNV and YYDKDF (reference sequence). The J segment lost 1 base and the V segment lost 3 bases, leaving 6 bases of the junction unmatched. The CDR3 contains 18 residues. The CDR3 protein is CATSRERLAGVNTGELFF. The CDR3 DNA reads TGTGCCACCAGCAGGGAACGACTAGCGGGGGTGAACACCGGGGAGCTGTTTTTT. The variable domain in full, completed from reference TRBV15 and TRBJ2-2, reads DAMVIQNPRYQVTQFGKPVTLSCSQTLNHNVMYWYQQKSSQAPKLLFHYYDKDFNNEADTPDNFQSRRPNTSFCFLDIRSPGLGDTAMYLCATSRERLAGVNTGELFFGEGSRLTVL.

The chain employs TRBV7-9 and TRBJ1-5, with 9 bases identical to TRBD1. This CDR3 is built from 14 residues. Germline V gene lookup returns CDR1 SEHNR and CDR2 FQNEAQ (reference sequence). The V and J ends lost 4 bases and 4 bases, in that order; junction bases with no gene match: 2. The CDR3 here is CASSSGTGNQPQHF. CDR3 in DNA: TGTGCCAGCAGCTCCGGGACAGGGAATCAGCCCCAGCATTTT. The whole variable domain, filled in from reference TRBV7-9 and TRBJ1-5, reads DTGVSQNPRHKITKRGQNVTFRCDPISEHNRLYWYRQTLGQGPEFLTYFQNEAQLEKSRLLSDRFSAERPKGSFSTLEIQRTEQGDSAMYLCASSSGTGNQPQHFGDGTRLSIL.